This T cell receptor beta chain was documented in a study of cytomegalovirus exposure and HLA in healthy donors. Broader study findings: Cytomegalovirus-associated status was assigned to fewer than 200 TCR beta chains. An apparent linkage of common viral pathogens to several of the most significant clusters emerged in a later analysis. Sequencing likely produced, as an artifact, a cluster of highly shared sequence variants.

A note on this clone: Its antigen is currently unknown.

This CDR3 is 14 amino acids long. Primers for the PCR totalled 60 Vbeta and 13 Jbeta. Assay used: immunoSEQ multiplex PCR; TCRdb lists only in-frame clones, some missing. The sample totals about 110,000 clones. This sequence was found in a man aged 25 to 40 in good health and CMV-seronegative. The sequenced sample consisted of PBMCs. The genes are TRBV21-1 and TRBJ1-1; the tabulated D call, TRBD1, remains unverified against the DNA. TRBV21-1 is shown as a pseudogene. For the CDR3, the DNA is TGTGCCAGCAGCGCCAGGGTCCTGGACACTGAAGCTTTCTTT. It codes for CASSARVLDTEAFF.